A selection of T cell receptor beta chains follows, all from one sample in a study of blood T cell repertoires in COVID-19. Data came from immunoSEQ multiplex PCR; TCRdb stores just in-frame clones and leaves some out. The table has 55,000 to 80,000 clones, around 87% seen once. The sequenced sample consisted of peripheral blood. These receptor sequences come from a man between 45 and 60 years old with acute or convalescent COVID-19. Each CDR3 is given with its conserved first and last residue. D genes are given only for firm matches. Some rows have no size entry. The others give once, few or many, or a class for an expanded clone.

j_gene: TRBJ2-3
v_gene: TRBV11-3
abundance: NA
d_gene: NA
CDR3aa: CASSLDRGTDTQYF
CDR3nt: TGTGCCAGCAGCTTAGACAGGGGCACAGATACGCAGTATTTT

j_gene: TRBJ1-4
v_gene: TRBV2
abundance: NA
d_gene: NA
CDR3aa: CASSGNAGLFF
CDR3nt: TGTGCCAGCAGTGGAAACGCGGGGCTGTTTTTT

j_gene: TRBJ1-3
v_gene: TRBV9
abundance: NA
d_gene: NA
CDR3aa: CASSVVDSSSSGNTIYF
CDR3nt: TGTGCCAGCAGCGTAGTGGACTCTAGTTCCTCTGGAAACACCATATATTTT

j_gene: TRBJ2-2
v_gene: TRBV19
abundance: NA
d_gene: TRBD2
CDR3aa: CASSIVGRATGELFF
CDR3nt: TGTGCCAGTAGTATAGTAGGGAGGGCCACCGGGGAGCTGTTTTTT

j_gene: TRBJ2-1
v_gene: TRBV19
abundance: few
d_gene: NA
CDR3aa: CASSIFLRAREQFF
CDR3nt: TGTGCCAGTAGTATCTTTTTGAGGGCCAGAGAGCAGTTCTTC

j_gene: TRBJ1-4
v_gene: TRBV4-3
abundance: once
d_gene: NA
CDR3aa: CASSQGGQLNEKLFF
CDR3nt: TGCGCCAGCAGCCAAGGTGGACAGTTAAATGAAAAACTGTTTTTT

j_gene: TRBJ2-3
v_gene: TRBV4-2
abundance: NA
d_gene: TRBD2
CDR3aa: CASSQGTSGATDTQYF
CDR3nt: TGTGCCAGCAGCCAAGGGACTAGCGGGGCCACAGATACGCAGTATTTT

j_gene: TRBJ2-1
v_gene: TRBV5-4
abundance: NA
d_gene: TRBD2
CDR3aa: CASALAGGYNEQFF
CDR3nt: TGTGCCAGCGCATTAGCGGGAGGTTACAATGAGCAGTTCTTC

j_gene: TRBJ2-1
v_gene: TRBV19
abundance: NA
d_gene: TRBD2
CDR3aa: CARRTSGTGCNEQFF
CDR3nt: TGTGCCAGAAGGACTAGCGGGACGGGGTGCAATGAGCAGTTCTTC

j_gene: TRBJ1-1
v_gene: TRBV19
abundance: NA
d_gene: TRBD1
CDR3aa: CASSIGTGGTEAFF
CDR3nt: TGTGCCAGCTCAATAGGGACAGGGGGGACTGAAGCTTTCTTT

j_gene: TRBJ2-3
v_gene: TRBV9
abundance: NA
d_gene: TRBD1
CDR3aa: CASSSRTGAVDTQYF
CDR3nt: TGTGCCAGCAGCTCCCGGACAGGGGCAGTCGATACGCAGTATTTT

j_gene: TRBJ2-1
v_gene: TRBV6-6
abundance: NA
d_gene: NA
CDR3aa: CASSPLGASSKYNEQFF
CDR3nt: TGTGCCAGCAGTCCTCTTGGGGCTTCTTCCAAATACAATGAGCAGTTCTTC

j_gene: TRBJ2-7
v_gene: TRBV30
abundance: NA
d_gene: TRBD1
CDR3aa: CAWSDQGAREQYF
CDR3nt: TGTGCCTGGAGTGATCAGGGGGCGCGCGAGCAGTACTTC

j_gene: TRBJ1-5
v_gene: TRBV27
abundance: NA
d_gene: NA
CDR3aa: CATGYSNQPQHF
CDR3nt: TGTGCCACCGGTTATAGCAATCAGCCCCAGCATTTT

j_gene: TRBJ1-3
v_gene: TRBV7-2
abundance: NA
d_gene: TRBD1
CDR3aa: CASSLEGAALSGNTIYF
CDR3nt: TGTGCCAGCAGCTTAGAGGGGGCGGCTCTCTCTGGAAACACCATATATTTT

j_gene: TRBJ1-4
v_gene: TRBV28
abundance: NA
d_gene: NA
CDR3aa: CASSLVGVEEKLFF
CDR3nt: TGTGCCAGCAGTTTAGTTGGAGTCGAGGAAAAACTGTTTTTT

j_gene: TRBJ2-4
v_gene: TRBV5-6
abundance: NA
d_gene: TRBD1
CDR3aa: CASSSATGDKNIQYF
CDR3nt: TGTGCCAGCAGCTCCGCCACAGGGGACAAAAACATTCAGTACTTC

j_gene: TRBJ2-3
v_gene: TRBV5-1
abundance: NA
d_gene: NA
CDR3aa: CASSLTSWDTQYF
CDR3nt: TGCGCCAGCAGCTTGACTAGTTGGGATACGCAGTATTTT

j_gene: TRBJ2-3
v_gene: TRBV7-2
abundance: NA
d_gene: TRBD2
CDR3aa: CASTPVFLGGFGLDDTQYF
CDR3nt: TGTGCCAGCACCCCAGTATTCCTGGGGGGGTTTGGGTTGGATGATACGCAGTATTTT

j_gene: TRBJ1-1
v_gene: TRBV6-1
abundance: once
d_gene: NA
CDR3aa: CASSEAPPGGTEAFF
CDR3nt: TGTGCCAGCAGTGAAGCGCCCCCCGGGGGCACTGAAGCTTTCTTT

j_gene: TRBJ2-2
v_gene: TRBV24-1
abundance: NA
d_gene: NA
CDR3aa: CATSRNSKPGELFF
CDR3nt: TGTGCCACCAGCCGCAATTCAAAGCCCGGGGAGCTGTTTTTT

j_gene: TRBJ2-5
v_gene: TRBV5-1
abundance: once
d_gene: NA
CDR3aa: CASSFLQETQYF
CDR3nt: TGCGCCAGCAGCTTTCTCCAAGAGACCCAGTACTTC

j_gene: TRBJ2-1
v_gene: TRBV5-4
abundance: NA
d_gene: TRBD2
CDR3aa: CASSAMTSGYNEQFF
CDR3nt: TGTGCCAGCAGCGCAATGACTAGCGGATACAATGAGCAGTTCTTC

j_gene: TRBJ1-2
v_gene: TRBV5-8
abundance: NA
d_gene: NA
CDR3aa: CASSRVLDYGYTF
CDR3nt: TGTGCCAGCAGCCGGGTCTTAGACTATGGCTACACCTTC

j_gene: TRBJ1-1
v_gene: TRBV5-1
abundance: NA
d_gene: NA
CDR3aa: CASSLGRGRMNTEAFF
CDR3nt: TGCGCCAGCAGCTTGGGGAGGGGCAGGATGAACACTGAAGCTTTCTTT

j_gene: TRBJ1-3
v_gene: TRBV25-1
abundance: NA
d_gene: TRBD1
CDR3aa: CASSGDSFSGNTIYF
CDR3nt: TGTGCCAGCAGTGGGGACAGTTTCTCTGGAAACACCATATATTTT

j_gene: TRBJ1-5
v_gene: TRBV19
abundance: NA
d_gene: TRBD1
CDR3aa: CASSRRQGSNQPQHF
CDR3nt: TGTGCCAGTAGTAGGAGACAGGGGAGCAATCAGCCCCAGCATTTT

j_gene: TRBJ2-5
v_gene: TRBV2
abundance: NA
d_gene: NA
CDR3aa: CASSEQGQETQYF
CDR3nt: TGTGCCAGCAGTGAACAGGGACAAGAGACCCAGTACTTC

j_gene: TRBJ2-6
v_gene: TRBV11-2
abundance: few
d_gene: NA
CDR3aa: CASSPAAGANVLTF
CDR3nt: TGTGCCAGCAGCCCCGCAGCTGGGGCCAACGTCCTGACTTTC

j_gene: TRBJ1-3
v_gene: TRBV28
abundance: NA
d_gene: NA
CDR3aa: CASSGLGRNTIYF
CDR3nt: TGTGCCAGCAGTGGTCTGGGGCGAAACACCATATATTTT

j_gene: TRBJ1-4
v_gene: TRBV19
abundance: NA
d_gene: NA
CDR3aa: CASSPKRRAGDEKLFF
CDR3nt: TGTGCCAGTAGTCCTAAGAGGCGAGCGGGGGATGAAAAACTGTTTTTT

j_gene: TRBJ2-2
v_gene: TRBV9
abundance: NA
d_gene: TRBD2
CDR3aa: CASSGGLALTTGELFF
CDR3nt: TGTGCCAGCAGCGGGGGACTAGCCCTGACCACCGGGGAGCTGTTTTTT

j_gene: TRBJ2-7
v_gene: TRBV18
abundance: NA
d_gene: TRBD1
CDR3aa: CASSPGQGAYEQYF
CDR3nt: TGTGCCAGCTCACCTGGACAGGGAGCCTACGAGCAGTACTTC

j_gene: TRBJ1-4
v_gene: TRBV4-1
abundance: NA
d_gene: TRBD1
CDR3aa: CASSQGEGGWPNEKLFF
CDR3nt: TGCGCCAGCAGCCAAGGCGAAGGGGGCTGGCCTAATGAAAAACTGTTTTTT

j_gene: TRBJ2-7
v_gene: TRBV7-2
abundance: few
d_gene: TRBD1
CDR3aa: CASSSGQVYEQYF
CDR3nt: TGTGCCAGCAGCTCGGGACAGGTATACGAGCAGTACTTC

j_gene: TRBJ2-5
v_gene: TRBV6-6
abundance: NA
d_gene: TRBD2
CDR3aa: CASSYQGLAGGETQYF
CDR3nt: TGTGCCAGCAGTTACCAAGGACTAGCGGGAGGAGAGACCCAGTACTTC

j_gene: TRBJ1-4
v_gene: TRBV3-1/TRBV3-2
abundance: NA
d_gene: TRBD1
CDR3aa: CASSQEDRGANEKLFF
CDR3nt: TGTGCCAGCAGCCAAGAGGACAGGGGAGCTAATGAAAAACTGTTTTTT

j_gene: TRBJ2-1
v_gene: TRBV5-1
abundance: NA
d_gene: NA
CDR3aa: CASSLYQYNEQFF
CDR3nt: TGCGCCAGCAGCTTGTACCAGTACAATGAGCAGTTCTTC

j_gene: TRBJ1-5
v_gene: TRBV10-3
abundance: NA
d_gene: NA
CDR3aa: CAISDLPSNQPQHF
CDR3nt: TGTGCCATCAGTGATCTACCGAGCAATCAGCCCCAGCATTTT

j_gene: TRBJ1-2
v_gene: TRBV28
abundance: NA
d_gene: TRBD1
CDR3aa: CASRGQGAFRYGYTF
CDR3nt: TGTGCCAGCAGGGGACAGGGGGCGTTTAGGTATGGCTACACCTTC

j_gene: TRBJ2-7
v_gene: TRBV28
abundance: NA
d_gene: TRBD2
CDR3aa: CASSFSGRGYEQYF
CDR3nt: TGTGCCAGCAGCTTTAGCGGGAGAGGGTACGAGCAGTACTTC

j_gene: TRBJ2-2
v_gene: TRBV5-5
abundance: NA
d_gene: NA
CDR3aa: CASKKEGTVNTGELFF
CDR3nt: TGTGCCAGCAAAAAAGAGGGGACTGTGAACACCGGGGAGCTGTTTTTT

j_gene: TRBJ2-1
v_gene: TRBV18
abundance: NA
d_gene: TRBD2
CDR3aa: CASSPPGLAGGKGNEQFF
CDR3nt: TGTGCCAGCTCACCACCGGGACTAGCGGGAGGTAAAGGCAATGAGCAGTTCTTC

j_gene: TRBJ2-1
v_gene: TRBV5-4
abundance: NA
d_gene: TRBD2
CDR3aa: CASSLPLIAGGLINNEQFF
CDR3nt: TGTGCCAGCAGCTTGCCACTAATTGCGGGAGGACTCATCAACAATGAGCAGTTCTTC

j_gene: TRBJ1-2
v_gene: TRBV6-5
abundance: NA
d_gene: NA
CDR3aa: CASSYRQGRDGYTF
CDR3nt: TGTGCCAGCAGTTACCGCCAGGGAAGAGATGGCTACACCTTC